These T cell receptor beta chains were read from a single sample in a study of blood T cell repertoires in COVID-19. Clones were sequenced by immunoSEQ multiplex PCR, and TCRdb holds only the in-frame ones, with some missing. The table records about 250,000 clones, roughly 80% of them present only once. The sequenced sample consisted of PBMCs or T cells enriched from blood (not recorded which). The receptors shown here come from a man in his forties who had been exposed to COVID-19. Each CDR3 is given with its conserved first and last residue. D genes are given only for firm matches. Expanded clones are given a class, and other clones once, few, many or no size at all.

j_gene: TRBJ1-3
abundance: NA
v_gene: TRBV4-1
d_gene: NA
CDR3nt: TGCGCCAGCAGCCAAGATAAATCTCTCGGGGTATTCAGGAACACCATATATTTT
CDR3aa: CASSQDKSLGVFRNTIYF

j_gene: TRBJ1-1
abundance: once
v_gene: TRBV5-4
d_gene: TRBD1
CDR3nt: TGTGCCAGCAGCTGGGACAGGGATCGGACTGAAGCTTTCTTT
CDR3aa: CASSWDRDRTEAFF

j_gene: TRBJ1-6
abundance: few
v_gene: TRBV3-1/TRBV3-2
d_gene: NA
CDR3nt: TGTGCCAGCAGCCAAGACGGGAATTCACCCCTCCACTTT
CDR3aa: CASSQDGNSPLHF

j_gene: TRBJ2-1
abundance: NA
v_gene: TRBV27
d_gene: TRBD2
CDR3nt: TGTGCCAGCAGCCCACTAGCGGGAGCTTCCTACAATGAGCAGTTCTTC
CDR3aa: CASSPLAGASYNEQFF

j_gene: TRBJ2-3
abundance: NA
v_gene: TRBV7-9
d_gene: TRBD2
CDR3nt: TGTGCCAGCAGCTTGAGCGGGGACACAGATACGCAGTATTTT
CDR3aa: CASSLSGDTDTQYF

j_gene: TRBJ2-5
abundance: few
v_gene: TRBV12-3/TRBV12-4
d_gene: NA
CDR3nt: TGTGCCAGCAGTTTATCCGGGAAAGAGACCCAGTACTTC
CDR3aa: CASSLSGKETQYF

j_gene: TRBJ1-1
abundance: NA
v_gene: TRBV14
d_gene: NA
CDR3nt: TGTGCCAGCAGCCAAGCGGGTGGGAACACTGAAGCTTTCTTT
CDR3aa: CASSQAGGNTEAFF

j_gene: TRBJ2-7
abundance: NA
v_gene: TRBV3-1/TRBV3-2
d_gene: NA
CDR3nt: TGTGCCAGCAGCCAAGTGAGGACAAACGAGCAGTACTTC
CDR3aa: CASSQVRTNEQYF

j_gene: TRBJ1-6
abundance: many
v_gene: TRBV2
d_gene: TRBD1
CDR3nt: TGTGCCAGCAGTGTAACAGGGGGCAATTCACCCCTCCACTTT
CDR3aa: CASSVTGGNSPLHF

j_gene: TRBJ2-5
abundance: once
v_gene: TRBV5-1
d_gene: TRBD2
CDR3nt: TGCGCCAGCAGCTGGGAGGGGTTGGGGTACCAAGAGACCCAGTACTTC
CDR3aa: CASSWEGLGYQETQYF

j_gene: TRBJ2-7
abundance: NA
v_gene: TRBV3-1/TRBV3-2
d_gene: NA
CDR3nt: TGTGCCAGCAGCTCAGTTAGCGGAGACCTCTACGAGCAGTACTTC
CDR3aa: CASSSVSGDLYEQYF

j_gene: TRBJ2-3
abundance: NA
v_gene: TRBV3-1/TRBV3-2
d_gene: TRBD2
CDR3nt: TGTGCCAGCAGTCGGGGACTAGCGGGAGGAGGGGGCACAGATACGCAGTATTTT
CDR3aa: CASSRGLAGGGGTDTQYF

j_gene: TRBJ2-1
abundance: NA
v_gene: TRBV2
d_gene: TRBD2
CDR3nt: TGTGCCAGCAGTGGAAGGCGGGCGGGAGTCGGTGAGCAGTTCTTC
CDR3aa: CASSGRRAGVGEQFF

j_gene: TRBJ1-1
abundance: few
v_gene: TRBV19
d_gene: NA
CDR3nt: TGTGCCAGTAGTATAGCTCACAGGGTGGGAACTGAAGCTTTCTTT
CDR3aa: CASSIAHRVGTEAFF

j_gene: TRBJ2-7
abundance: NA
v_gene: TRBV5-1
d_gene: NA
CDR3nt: TGCGCCAGCAGCCGCGAGGGACACACCGAGCAGTACTTC
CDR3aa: CASSREGHTEQYF

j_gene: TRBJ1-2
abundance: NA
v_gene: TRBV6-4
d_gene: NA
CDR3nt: TGTGCCAGCAGTCCCAACACCCCCCATTTAGGAGCTAACTATGGCTACACCTTC
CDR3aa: CASSPNTPHLGANYGYTF

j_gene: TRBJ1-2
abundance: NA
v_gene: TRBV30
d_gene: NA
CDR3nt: TGTGCCTGGAGCCGGGAGATCGGGTATGGCTACACCTTC
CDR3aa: CAWSREIGYGYTF

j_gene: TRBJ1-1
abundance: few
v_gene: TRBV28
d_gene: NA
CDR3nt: TGTGCCAGCAGCCTAGGACAACGAGCTTTCTTT
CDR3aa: CASSLGQRAFF

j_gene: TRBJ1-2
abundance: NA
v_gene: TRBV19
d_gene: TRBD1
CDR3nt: TGTGCCAGTAAGCCCCGGGACACCGGGACAGTCTATGGCTACACCTTC
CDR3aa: CASKPRDTGTVYGYTF

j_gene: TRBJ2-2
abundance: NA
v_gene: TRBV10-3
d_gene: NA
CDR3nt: TGTGCCATCAGTGAGTCGGCAGGGACGAACACCGGGGAGCTGTTTTTT
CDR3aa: CAISESAGTNTGELFF

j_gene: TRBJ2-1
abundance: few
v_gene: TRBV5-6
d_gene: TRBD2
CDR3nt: TGTGCCAGCACCCGCATGGTAGCTAGCGGGAGTCCCCGGGTTAGTGAGCAGTTCTTC
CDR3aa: CASTRMVASGSPRVSEQFF

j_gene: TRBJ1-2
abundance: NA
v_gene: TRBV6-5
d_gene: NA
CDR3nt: TGTGCCAGCAGGATGAACAGGGAAGGCGGCTATGGCTACACCTTC
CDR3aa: CASRMNREGGYGYTF

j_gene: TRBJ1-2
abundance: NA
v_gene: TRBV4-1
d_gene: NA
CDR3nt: TGCGCCAGCAGCCTCCCGGGAAATACCAATGGCTACACCTTC
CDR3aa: CASSLPGNTNGYTF

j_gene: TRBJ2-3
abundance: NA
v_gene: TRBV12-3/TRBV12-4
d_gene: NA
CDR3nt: TGTGCCAGCAGTTTGGCAGGGACAGATACGCAGTATTTT
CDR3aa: CASSLAGTDTQYF

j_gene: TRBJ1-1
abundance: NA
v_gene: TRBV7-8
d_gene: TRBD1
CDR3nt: TGTGCCAGCAGCACCGGGACAGCTATCGTGAACACTGAAGCTTTCTTT
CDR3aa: CASSTGTAIVNTEAFF

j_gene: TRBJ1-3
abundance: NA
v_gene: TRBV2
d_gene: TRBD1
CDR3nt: TGTGCCAGCAGTGTGGGACAGGGCTTTCGGTTTTTT
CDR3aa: CASSVGQGFRFF

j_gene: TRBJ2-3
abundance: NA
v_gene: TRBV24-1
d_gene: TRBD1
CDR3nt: TGTGCCACCAGTGGGGACAGGGAGGTGCGTACGCAGTATTTT
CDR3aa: CATSGDREVRTQYF

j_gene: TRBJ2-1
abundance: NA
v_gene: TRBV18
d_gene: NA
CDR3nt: TGTGCCAGCTCACTACAGGGTAACGAGCAGTTCTTC
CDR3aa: CASSLQGNEQFF

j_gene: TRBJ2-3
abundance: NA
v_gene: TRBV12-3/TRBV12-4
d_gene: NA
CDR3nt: TGTGCCAGCAGCCCTCCCACAGATACGCAGTATTTT
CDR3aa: CASSPPTDTQYF

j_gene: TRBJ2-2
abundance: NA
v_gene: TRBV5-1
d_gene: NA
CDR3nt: TGCGCCAGCAGCTCCATCGACGGGTACACCGGGGAGCTGTTTTTT
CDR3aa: CASSSIDGYTGELFF

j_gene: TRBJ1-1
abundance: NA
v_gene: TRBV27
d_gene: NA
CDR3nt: TGTGCCAGCAGTCCAGGGGAACTAGGGACTGAAGCTTTCTTT
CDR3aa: CASSPGELGTEAFF

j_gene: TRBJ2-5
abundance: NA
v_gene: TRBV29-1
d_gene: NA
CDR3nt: TGCAGCGTTGAGGAAGGCAGGGGTCAAGAGACCCAGTACTTC
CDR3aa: CSVEEGRGQETQYF

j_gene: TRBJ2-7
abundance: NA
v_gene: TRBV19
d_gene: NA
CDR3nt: TGTGCCACAATGGTTGGCTCCCGGGACTCCACCTACGAGCAGTACTTC
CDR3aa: CATMVGSRDSTYEQYF

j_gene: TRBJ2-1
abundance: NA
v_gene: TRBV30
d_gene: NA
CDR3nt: TGTGCCTGGAGTGTGTCCCTCAATGAGCAGTTCTTC
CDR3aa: CAWSVSLNEQFF

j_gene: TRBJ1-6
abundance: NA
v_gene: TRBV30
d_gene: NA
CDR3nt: TGTGCCTGGAGTAAACGGGGGACCAATTCACCCCTCCACTTT
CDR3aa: CAWSKRGTNSPLHF

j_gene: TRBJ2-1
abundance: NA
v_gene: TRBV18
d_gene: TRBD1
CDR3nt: TGTGCCAGCTCACCCTTTATGGGACAGGGAGGAGATGAGCAGTTCTTC
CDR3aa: CASSPFMGQGGDEQFF

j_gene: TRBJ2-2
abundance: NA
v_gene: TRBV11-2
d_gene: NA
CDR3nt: TGTGCCAGCAGCTTACGGGGTGGGACGAACACCGGGGAGCTGTTTTTT
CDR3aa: CASSLRGGTNTGELFF

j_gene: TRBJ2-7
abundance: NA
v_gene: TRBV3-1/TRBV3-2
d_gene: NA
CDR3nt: TGTGCCAGCCAGCTCGACAGTTTCTCCTACGAGCAGTACTTC
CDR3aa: CASQLDSFSYEQYF

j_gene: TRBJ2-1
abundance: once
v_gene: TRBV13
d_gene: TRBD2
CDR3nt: TGTGCCAGCAGCCCCCCGGGACTAGCGAACAATGAGCAGTTCTTC
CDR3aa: CASSPPGLANNEQFF

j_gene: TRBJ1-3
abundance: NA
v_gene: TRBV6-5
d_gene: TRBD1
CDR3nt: TGTGCCAGCAGTAGATCAGGGGGGTCTGGAAACACCATATATTTT
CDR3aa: CASSRSGGSGNTIYF

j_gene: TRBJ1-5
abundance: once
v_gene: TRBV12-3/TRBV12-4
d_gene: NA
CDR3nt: TGTGCCAGCAGCCAGAATCAGCCCCAGCATTTT
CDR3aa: CASSQNQPQHF

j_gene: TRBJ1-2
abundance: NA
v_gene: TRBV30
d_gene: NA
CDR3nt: TGTGCCTGGAGTATGAGTGCGGGTAATGGCTACACCTTC
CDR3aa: CAWSMSAGNGYTF

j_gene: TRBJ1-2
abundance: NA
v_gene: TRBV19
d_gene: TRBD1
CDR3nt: TGTGCCAGTAGTTCAGGGGGTTTATCATATGGCTACACCTTC
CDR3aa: CASSSGGLSYGYTF

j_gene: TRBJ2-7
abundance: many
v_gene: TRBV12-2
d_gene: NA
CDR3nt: TGTGCAAGTCGCTCCCGAGGAGCGGAGTTCACCTACGAGCAGTACTTC
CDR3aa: CASRSRGAEFTYEQYF

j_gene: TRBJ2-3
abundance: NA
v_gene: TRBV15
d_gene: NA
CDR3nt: TGTGCCACCAGCAGCATTAGCGGAGACACAGATACGCAGTATTTT
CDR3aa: CATSSISGDTDTQYF

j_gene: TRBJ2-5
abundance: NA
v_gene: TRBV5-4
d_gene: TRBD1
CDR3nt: TGTGCCAGCAGCGGCCGGGACAGGGATGAGACCCAGTACTTC
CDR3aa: CASSGRDRDETQYF

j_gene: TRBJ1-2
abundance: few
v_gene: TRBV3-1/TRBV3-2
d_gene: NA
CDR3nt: TGTGCCAGCAGCCAGGGCACTGGGGGCTACACCTTC
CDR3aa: CASSQGTGGYTF

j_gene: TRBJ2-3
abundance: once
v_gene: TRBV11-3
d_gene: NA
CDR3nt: TGTGCCAGCAGCTTAGGGACAGTCAGTATTTCCACAGATACGCAGTATTTT
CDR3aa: CASSLGTVSISTDTQYF

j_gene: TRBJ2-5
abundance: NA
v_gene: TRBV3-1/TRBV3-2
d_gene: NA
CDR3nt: TGTGCCAGCAGCCAGGGAGTGGTCGGGACCCAGTACTTC
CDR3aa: CASSQGVVGTQYF

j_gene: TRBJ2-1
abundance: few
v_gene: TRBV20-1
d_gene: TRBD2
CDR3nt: TGCAGTGCTACTGAAGCGGGAGGAGGAGGCAATGAGCAGTTCTTC
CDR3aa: CSATEAGGGGNEQFF

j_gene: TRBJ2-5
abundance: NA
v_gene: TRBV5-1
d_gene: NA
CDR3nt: TGCGCCAGCAGCATCAGACAGCCCCAAGAGACCCAGTACTTC
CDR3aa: CASSIRQPQETQYF

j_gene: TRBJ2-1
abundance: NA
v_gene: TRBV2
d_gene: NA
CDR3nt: TGTGCCAGCAGTGTCAACAAGCAGTTCTTC
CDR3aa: CASSVNKQFF

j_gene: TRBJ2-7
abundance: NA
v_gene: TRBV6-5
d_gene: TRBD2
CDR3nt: TGTGCCAGCAGGGTAGCGGGGACTTACGAGCAGTACTTC
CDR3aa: CASRVAGTYEQYF

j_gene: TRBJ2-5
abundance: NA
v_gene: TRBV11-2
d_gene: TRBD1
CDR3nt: TGTGCCAGCAGGCTGGGACAGGGGGGCCCCGCCGGGGAACAAGAGACCCAGTACTTC
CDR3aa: CASRLGQGGPAGEQETQYF

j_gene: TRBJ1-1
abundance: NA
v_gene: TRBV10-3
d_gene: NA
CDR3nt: TGTGCCATCTCCGACAGCATAGTAGGAACTGAAGCTTTCTTT
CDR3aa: CAISDSIVGTEAFF